The T cell receptor (beta chain) described here comes from a study of shared clonotypes between healthy human individuals. It was at deep level that the assay was run. The table came from immunoSEQ multiplex PCR; TCRdb's copy has only in-frame clones and leaves some out. The repertoire includes about 300,000 clones, approximately 79% of them detected once, and 10% to 13% sits in the top ten. The sequenced sample was memory CD4+ T cells sorted from blood. Subset denoted: CD45RA-negative fraction. The source of this sequence is a young man in good health.

CDR3: CASSRYGIKKFF. The CDR3 bases are TGTGCCAGCAGTCGCTATGGGATTAAGAAGTTCTTC. This rearrangement joins TRBV14 to TRBJ2-1; D not certain. V shed 6 bases and J shed 14 bases, with 17 bases lying between them. CDR3 length: 12 amino acids. CDR1 is SGHDN, CDR2 FVKESK, per germline.